Described below is a single TCR beta chain sequence and its context. TCRdb's table, derived via immunoSEQ multiplex PCR, lists solely in-frame clones and lacks some. Altogether about 300,000 clones are present, roughly 85% being singletons, with the ten largest covering 2% to 3%. This entry is derived from a study of blood T cell repertoires in COVID-19. Participants were aged about 18 to 89 years, lived in around 25 US areas, and enrolled virtually. The sequenced sample consisted of PBMCs or T cells enriched from blood (not recorded which). The receptor was derived from a woman aged 45 to 65 who had recovered from COVID-19.

The CDR3 loop reads CAWSRGRAKNIQYF. CDR3 sequence (DNA): TGTGCCTGGAGTCGTGGCAGGGCAAAAAACATTCAGTACTTC. The chain is built from TRBV30 and TRBJ2-4; weak D call: TRBD1 (5 bases). Germline CDR1 and CDR2: GTSNPN and SVGIG (reference sequence). This CDR3 is 14 amino acids long. The germline V and J ends were trimmed by 2 bases and 4 bases, with 12 bases remaining between them. The full variable domain, its missing parts supplied by reference TRBV30 and TRBJ2-4, is SQTIHQWPATLVQPVGSPLSLECTVEGTSNPNLYWYRQAAGRGLQLLFYSVGIGQISSEVPQNLSASRPQDRQFILSSKKLLLSDSGFYLCAWSRGRAKNIQYFGAGTRLSVL.